What follows are 24 T cell receptor beta chains derived from one specimen sequenced in a study of long-term antiretroviral therapy in people with HIV (dated by TCRdb to 2021 to 2024). The immunoSEQ hsTCRB v3.0 assay was used at survey level resolution to sequence the TRB variable region. TCRdb holds this immuneACCESS table with in-frame rearrangements only. Some clones are missing; in checked studies, unresolved V genes explain under half, and the rest has no known cause. For this sample the table gives under 25,000 clones, of which over 85% were detected only once. 9.2% of the sample is taken by the ten largest. Source: unsorted PBMCs, taken 7.6 years after starting antiretroviral therapy. The source is a woman in her thirties or forties with HIV.

The chain is built from TRBV6-1 and TRBJ2-7; tentative D call: TRBD1 (5 bases). In germline, CDR1 is MNHNS, CDR2 SASEGT. The ends were cut back, 2 bases at V and 4 bases at J, with 9 bases in the middle. This CDR3 has 13 residues. The CDR3 DNA is TGTGCCAGCAGTGAACAGGGTCGTTACGAGCAGTACTTC. This translates into CASSEQGRYEQYF.

The J gene is TRBJ2-1, the V gene TRBV4-2; 7 nucleotides agree with TRBD1. Trimming took 0 bases from V and 3 from J; bases not matched to a gene: 2. The length of the CDR3 is 15 residues. Per the germline V gene, CDR1 is LGHNA and CDR2 is YNFKEQ. CDR3 nucleotides: TGTGCCAGCAGCCAAGAGAGGACAGGCTACAATGAGCAGTTCTTC. Its translation is CASSQERTGYNEQFF.

V usage is TRBV6-5 and J usage is TRBJ2-7; 12 nucleotides line up with TRBD2. CDR1 is MNHEY and CDR2 is SVGAGI in the germline V gene. The ends lost 7 bases at V and 3 bases at J; junction bases unmatched: 4. The CDR3 has 14 amino acids. CDR3 sequence (DNA): TGTGCCAGCAAAAGGACTAGCGGGGTCTACGAGCAGTACTTC. Its translation is CASKRTSGVYEQYF.

The chain is built from TRBV30 and TRBJ2-4; 7 nucleotides align to TRBD1. The CDR3 loop spans 14 amino acids. The V gene's germline CDR1 is GTSNPN and CDR2 SVGIG (reference sequence). The V and J ends lost 0 bases and 11 bases, in that order; junction bases with no gene match: 10. Written as DNA, the CDR3 is TGTGCCTGGAGTGTTGGGGACAGATCGTTCGTTCAGTACTTC. This sequence encodes CAWSVGDRSFVQYF.

V is TRBV5-1 and J is TRBJ1-3; 7 bases agree with TRBD1. The V and J ends lost 0 bases and 1 base, in that order; junction bases with no gene match: 4. This CDR3 comprises 16 residues. Germline V lookup: CDR1 SGHRS, CDR2 YFSETQ. The CDR3 here is CASSLGTGGSGNTIYF. CDR3 nucleotide sequence: TGCGCCAGCAGCTTGGGGACAGGCGGGTCTGGAAACACCATATATTTT.

In nucleotides, the CDR3 is TGTGCCAGCAGCCGAGGGAGCGGGGGTCCAGCAACAGATACGCAGTATTTT. It specifies CASSRGSGGPATDTQYF. This chain links TRBV7-9 with TRBJ2-3; 8 bases match TRBD2. CDR3 size: 17 residues. V shed 5 bases, J shed 3 bases, and the junction held 13 bases outside the gene matches. The germline gives CDR1 SEHNR, CDR2 FQNEAQ (reference sequence).

This chain links TRBV2 with TRBJ1-4; perhaps TRBD1 as D (6 bases). CDR1 and CDR2 (germline): SNHLY, FYNNEI. This CDR3 spans 15 amino acids. V was cut by 6 bases and J by 8 bases, with 19 bases left in between. The DNA of the CDR3 is TGTGCCAGCAGGGATTTACAGGGTAAAGGGGAAAAACTGTTTTTT. Amino acid sequence: CASRDLQGKGEKLFF. Variable domain in full (rest from reference TRBV2 and TRBJ1-4): EPEVTQTPSHQVTQMGQEVILRCVPISNHLYFYWYRQILGQKVEFLVSFYNNEISEKSEIFDDQFSVERPDGSNFTLKIRSTKLEDSAMYFCASRDLQGKGEKLFFGSGTQLSVL.

The chain employs TRBV18 and TRBJ2-3, with D perhaps given as TRBD1 or TRBD2 (5 bases each). Trimming took 3 bases from V and 3 from J, leaving 10 bases between them. Germline CDR1 and CDR2: KGHSH and LQKENI. The CDR3 is made up of 14 amino acids. The CDR3 protein is CASSPAGTTDTQYF. Written as DNA, the CDR3 is TGTGCCAGCTCACCGGCAGGGACGACAGATACGCAGTATTTT.

The sample holds one count of this clone. The chain is built from TRBV30 and TRBJ1-6, with TRBD1 matching 8 bases. CDR1 and CDR2 from the germline V gene are GTSNPN and SVGIG (reference sequence). The CDR3 sequence is 14 residues long. V shed 4 bases and J 7 bases; nucleotides not matched to a gene: 6. CDR3 in DNA: TGTGCCTGGACACGGACAGGGAAAAATTCACCCCTCCACTTT. It encodes CAWTRTGKNSPLHF.

V is TRBV6-5 and J is TRBJ2-7; 8 bases match TRBD2. V gave up 8 bases and J gave up 6 bases; unmatched junction bases: 12. Germline V gene lookup returns CDR1 MNHEY and CDR2 SVGAGI. This CDR3 is 14 amino acids long. CDR3 nucleotide sequence: TGTGCCAGCCGGCGGGGGGAAGTCCGCGGCGAGCAGTACTTC. This codes for CASRRGEVRGEQYF.

The chain recombines TRBV6-5 with TRBJ2-3; D is possibly TRBD1 (6 bases). CDR1 and CDR2 from the germline V gene are MNHEY and SVGAGI. The CDR3 consists of 15 residues. Trimming took 5 bases from V and 1 from J, leaving 13 bases between them. In nucleotides, the CDR3 is TGTGCCAGCAGTATATCAGGGGTAGGCACAGATACGCAGTATTTT. Its translation is CASSISGVGTDTQYF.

The CDR3 DNA sequence: TGTGCCAGCAGCTCCGGACTAGCGCTCACAGATACGCAGTATTTT. This gives the protein CASSSGLALTDTQYF. The rearrangement joins TRBV7-9 to TRBJ2-3; the match to TRBD2 covers 9 bases. The CDR3 consists of 15 residues. CDR1 and CDR2 from the germline V gene are SEHNR and FQNEAQ (reference sequence). V was clipped by 4 bases and J by 2 bases; unmatched bases: 4.

The CDR3: CASSQGDRVTGELFF. The CDR3 nucleotides read TGTGCCAGCAGCCAAGGTGACAGAGTGACCGGGGAGCTGTTTTTT. The rearrangement links TRBV7-2 to TRBJ2-2, with a weak D call TRBD1 (5 bases). This CDR3 is 15 amino acids long. CDR1 and CDR2 from the germline V gene are SGHTA and FQGNSA. Trimming pared 5 bases from V and 5 bases from J, leaving 15 bases between.

This clone was seen only once. V gene TRBV10-1 combines with J gene TRBJ1-6; D is undetermined. Per the germline V gene, CDR1 is WNHNN and CDR2 is SYGVQD (reference sequence). The CDR3 loop spans 16 amino acids. Trimming took off 6 bases at V and 0 bases at J, with 12 bases between the two ends. The CDR3 DNA follows: TGCGCCAGCAGAAACAGATGGAGCTCCTATAATTCACCCCTCCACTTT. It translates to CASRNRWSSYNSPLHF.

A note on this clone: The junction departs from the called germline gene at one end, perhaps through a read error. The chain employs TRBV11-2 and TRBJ2-3; TRBD1 matches 8 bases. The V gene's germline CDR1 is SGHAT and CDR2 FQNNGV. This CDR3 is built from 13 residues. This CDR3 reads CAGSLDRGQGLVF. The DNA for the CDR3 is TGTGCCGGCAGCTTAGATCGCGGACAGGGACTGGTCTTT. The full variable domain, with the rest looked up from reference TRBV11-2 and TRBJ2-3, is EAGVAQSPRYKIIEKRQSVAFWCNPISGHATLYWYQQILGQGPKLLIQFQNNGVVDDSQLPKDRFSAERLKGVDSTLKIQPAKLEDSAVYLCAGSLDRGQGLVFGPGTRLTVL.

Details on this clone: Distinct nucleotide sequences in the sample also encode this CDR3. The chain has TRBV6-5 and TRBJ2-7; a possible D gene is TRBD1 (5 bases). The CDR3 has 15 residues. Deletions cut 3 bases from V and 2 bases from J, with 14 bases between. Germline values: CDR1 MNHEY, CDR2 SVGAGI. CDR3 residues: CASSYGAGSTYEQYF. CDR3 nucleotide sequence: TGTGCCAGCAGTTATGGGGCAGGTAGTACCTACGAGCAGTACTTC.

This clone is a singleton in its sample. The rearrangement joins TRBV19 to TRBJ2-1; 9 nucleotides line up with TRBD1. This CDR3 has 17 amino acids. Germline loops: CDR1 LNHDA, CDR2 SQIVND (reference sequence). V was pared by 6 bases and J by 7 bases, with 16 bases of the junction left unmatched. CDR3 sequence reads: CASSFTTTGGESNEQFF. DNA of the CDR3: TGTGCCAGTAGCTTTACAACAACAGGGGGCGAATCTAATGAGCAGTTCTTC.

V gene TRBV7-9 combines with J gene TRBJ1-2; possible D gene TRBD1, 5 bases. The CDR3 extends over 13 amino acids. Per the germline V gene, CDR1 is SEHNR and CDR2 is FQNEAQ (reference sequence). Trimming stripped 1 base from V and 8 bases from J, with 11 bases between. DNA of the CDR3: TGTGCCAGCAGCTTAGATTGGCAGGGAGGCTACACCTTC. It translates to CASSLDWQGGYTF.

The chain has TRBV2 and TRBJ1-1; 7 bases map to TRBD1. With V trimmed by 6 bases and J by 0 bases, 7 bases remained unmatched. CDR1 and CDR2 (germline): SNHLY, FYNNEI. This CDR3 has 15 amino acids. CDR3 nucleotides: TGTGCCAGCAGGACACAGGGGACGGTGAACACTGAAGCTTTCTTT. As protein: CASRTQGTVNTEAFF.

Of note for this clone: Compared with germline, one end of the junction differs, possibly owing to a read error. The chain recombines TRBV5-1 with TRBJ1-2; D possibly corresponds to TRBD1 (5 bases). Germline values: CDR1 SGHRS, CDR2 YFSETQ. This CDR3 is built from 13 residues. The CDR3 loop is CASNERGGPLVAF. CDR3 DNA: TGCGCCAGCAATGAGAGGGGTGGGCCGTTGGTGGCCTTC.

This chain uses TRBV10-2 with TRBJ2-7, with 9 bases matching TRBD1. The CDR3 has 14 residues. J gave up 6 bases and V 6 bases, and 9 bases lay outside the gene matches. CDR1 is WSHSY, CDR2 SAAADI, per germline. In DNA, the CDR3 is TGCGCCAGCAGAGAACCCGGGACAGGGAGCGAGCAGTACTTC. This translates into CASREPGTGSEQYF.

The chain has TRBV2 and TRBJ1-2; TRBD1 might be the D (6 bases). The CDR3 is 15 residues long. Trimming cost V 2 bases and J 4 bases, with 14 bases left between them. From germline, CDR1 is SNHLY and CDR2 FYNNEI. CDR3 sequence: CASSEWRGGGYGYTF. CDR3 bases: TGTGCCAGCAGTGAATGGAGGGGGGGCGGCTATGGCTACACCTTC. The whole variable domain, filled in from reference TRBV2 and TRBJ1-2, reads EPEVTQTPSHQVTQMGQEVILRCVPISNHLYFYWYRQILGQKVEFLVSFYNNEISEKSEIFDDQFSVERPDGSNFTLKIRSTKLEDSAMYFCASSEWRGGGYGYTFGSGTRLTVV.

The chain joins TRBV7-2 to TRBJ2-1; TRBD2 matches 10 bases. Germline loops: CDR1 SGHTA, CDR2 FQGNSA. The CDR3 covers 18 residues. The junction had 11 bases not matched to a gene; V was cut back by 6 bases and J by 0 bases. The CDR3 spells CASRKGAGGSSSYNEQFF. CDR3 DNA: TGTGCCAGCAGGAAGGGAGCGGGGGGGTCCAGCTCCTACAATGAGCAGTTCTTC.

V and J are TRBV10-3 and TRBJ1-2; D not certain. The CDR3 consists of 12 residues. Germline values: CDR1 ENHRY, CDR2 SYGVKD. V lost 1 base and J 4 bases, leaving 4 bases between the germline ends. The CDR3, as DNA: TGTGCCATCAGTGAGTATGGCTATGGCTACACCTTC. Its protein is CAISEYGYGYTF.